The 20 T cell receptor beta chains below all came from one sample that was sequenced in a study of cytomegalovirus exposure and HLA in healthy donors. The study ran its PCR with 60 Vbeta and 13 Jbeta primers. TCRdb's table, derived via immunoSEQ multiplex PCR, lists solely in-frame clones and lacks some. The repertoire holds about 130,000 clones, with about two thirds as singletons. The sequenced sample consisted of PBMCs. The receptors were gathered from a man aged 30 to 45 in good health and CMV-seronegative.

This chain connects TRBV7-9 to TRBJ2-3, with TRBD1 as a possible D gene (6 bases). The germline V and J ends were trimmed by 2 bases and 3 bases, with 18 bases remaining between them. CDR3 length: 17 residues. Per germline, CDR1 SEHNR and CDR2 FQNEAQ (reference sequence). The CDR3 DNA reads as TGTGCCAGCAGCTTAAGTTCTGTACAGGGTGAGACAGATACGCAGTATTTT. Translation gives CASSLSSVQGETDTQYF.

Regarding this clone: A read error may produce the germline difference seen at one junction end. The chain has TRBV7-9 and TRBJ2-7, with D maybe TRBD1 (6 bases). The CDR3 length is 12 residues. CDR1 is SEHNR and CDR2 is FQNEAQ in the germline V gene (reference sequence). CDR3 loop: CSSSWTVYEQYF. The DNA for the CDR3 is TGTTCCAGCAGCTGGACAGTGTACGAGCAGTACTTC.

The chain links TRBV5-1 to TRBJ1-2, with 7 bases fitting TRBD1. V dropped 1 base and J dropped 2; count of bases not matched to a gene: 2. Germline V lookup: CDR1 SGHRS, CDR2 YFSETQ. The CDR3 is 14 amino acids. The CDR3 bases are TGCGCCAGCAGCTTGTCACAGGGGAACTATGGCTACACCTTC. It encodes CASSLSQGNYGYTF.

This clone was seen only a few times. The V call is TRBV5-1, the J call TRBJ2-1; the D gene is possibly TRBD1 (5 bases). The V end lost 0 bases, the J end lost 7 bases, and 8 bases lay between the germline ends. The CDR3 runs 13 residues. CDR1 and CDR2 from the germline V gene are SGHRS and YFSETQ. This CDR3 is CASSLGQKNEQFF. The CDR3 DNA is TGCGCCAGCAGCTTGGGACAGAAAAATGAGCAGTTCTTC.

J is TRBJ2-3 and V is TRBV4-3, with a possible D match to TRBD1 (5 bases). Trimming pared 4 bases from V and 6 bases from J, leaving 20 bases between. Germline loops: CDR1 LGHNA, CDR2 YSLEER. This CDR3 has 16 residues. CDR3 sequence: CASSPLLAGIRDTQYF. The CDR3 bases are TGCGCCAGCAGCCCCCTTTTGGCAGGGATCAGGGATACGCAGTATTTT.

J is TRBJ2-1 and V is TRBV4-1; tentatively, D is TRBD1 (5 bases). Trimming cost V 2 bases and J 1 base, with 9 bases left between them. Germline CDR1 is MGHRA and CDR2 is YSYEKL. The CDR3 consists of 15 residues. The CDR3 DNA reads TGCGCCAGCAGCCAAAACAGGCGGTCCTACAATGAGCAGTTCTTC. It encodes CASSQNRRSYNEQFF.

V usage is TRBV18 and J usage is TRBJ1-2; D is unclear. Germline CDR1 KGHSH, CDR2 LQKENI. V lost 3 bases and J lost 7, with 15 bases in between. The CDR3 extends over 14 amino acids. This CDR3 is CASSPGVEKGGYTF. The CDR3 nucleotides read TGTGCCAGCTCACCCGGGGTAGAAAAAGGTGGCTACACCTTC.

This sequence joins TRBV11-2 and TRBJ2-1; D is perhaps TRBD2 (6 bases). Trimming cost V 1 base and J 1 base, with 8 bases left between them. The CDR3 is 15 residues long. Germline V gives CDR1 SGHAT, CDR2 FQNNGV. The CDR3 loop is CASSLGRGSYNEQFF. CDR3 nucleotide sequence: TGTGCCAGCAGCTTAGGGCGGGGTTCCTACAATGAGCAGTTCTTC.

The rearrangement joins TRBV28 to TRBJ2-7, with 9 bases that match TRBD1. Per germline, CDR1 MDHEN and CDR2 SYDVKM. This CDR3 has 15 residues. The V segment lost 4 bases and the J segment 2 bases; nucleotides outside the gene matches: 6. The CDR3 DNA reads as TGTGCCAGCAGTTCTACAGGGGGCTTACCCTACGAGCAGTACTTC. This translates into CASSSTGGLPYEQYF.

The chain links TRBV6-1 to TRBJ1-2; TRBD1 is a possible D gene (6 bases). The germline V and J ends were trimmed by 6 bases and 9 bases, with 20 bases remaining between them. The CDR3 runs to 14 residues. Germline V gives CDR1 MNHNS, CDR2 SASEGT. CDR3 bases: TGTGCCAGCAGGGACCTTCGGACAGTTATTCGCTACACCTTC. Residues: CASRDLRTVIRYTF.

The CDR3 spells CASSWGGVPNEQFF. For the CDR3, the DNA is TGTGCCAGCAGTTGGGGGGGGGTCCCCAATGAGCAGTTCTTC. The chain carries TRBV5-6 and TRBJ2-1, with 7 nucleotides matching TRBD2. V was clipped by 5 bases and J by 6 bases; unmatched bases: 8. Germline assignment: CDR1 SGHDT and CDR2 YYEEEE. The CDR3 has 14 amino acids.

The J gene is TRBJ2-7, the V gene TRBV5-1; 8 positions agree with TRBD2. CDR1 and CDR2 from the germline V gene are SGHRS and YFSETQ. The CDR3 is 15 amino acids. With 3 bases clipped from V and 0 bases from J, the junction kept 5 bases outside the gene matches. The CDR3 loop reads CASSSAGGDSYEQYF. The CDR3, as DNA: TGCGCCAGCAGCTCCGCGGGAGGAGACTCCTACGAGCAGTACTTC.

This chain uses TRBV11-2 with TRBJ2-3, with D possibly matching TRBD2 (5 bases). V was cut by 9 bases and J by 1 base, with 11 bases left in between. Per the germline V gene, CDR1 is SGHAT and CDR2 is FQNNGV. This CDR3 comprises 13 residues. This CDR3 reads CASKMGGTDTQYF. The CDR3, as DNA: TGTGCCAGTAAAATGGGAGGCACAGATACGCAGTATTTT.

The rearrangement joins TRBV18 to TRBJ2-7; 7 nucleotides match TRBD1. V trimming: 0 bases; J trimming: 6 bases; junction bases outside the gene matches: 14. CDR1 is KGHSH, CDR2 LQKENI, per germline. The length of the CDR3 is 17 residues. The CDR3 region is CASSPPVAGGYVGEQYF. The CDR3 coding sequence is TGTGCCAGCTCACCACCCGTGGCAGGGGGATATGTGGGCGAGCAGTACTTC.

The V call is TRBV2, the J call TRBJ2-4; possible D gene TRBD2, 5 bases. Trimming stripped 7 bases from V and 5 bases from J, with 12 bases between. The CDR3 is made up of 13 amino acids. Germline CDR1 reads SNHLY; CDR2 reads FYNNEI. The CDR3: CASTTVGENIQYF. The CDR3 bases are TGTGCCAGCACCACTGTCGGGGAAAACATTCAGTACTTC.

CDR3 in amino acids: CASSLFEITEAFF. CDR3 nucleotides: TGTGCCAGCAGCTTGTTTGAGATCACTGAAGCTTTCTTT. The rearrangement joins TRBV7-9 to TRBJ1-1; D not resolved. From germline, CDR1 is SEHNR and CDR2 FQNEAQ (reference sequence). The CDR3 covers 13 residues. V lost 3 bases to trimming and J lost 4 bases, with 9 bases between them.

The chain couples TRBV6-1 to TRBJ1-5; tentatively, D is TRBD1 (6 bases). Between the trimmed V and J ends, which lost 5 bases and 7 bases, there was a span of 12 bases. CDR3 length: 13 residues. Germline-derived CDR1 and CDR2 are MNHNS and SASEGT. CDR3 protein: CASSRTGYQPQHF. For the CDR3, the DNA is TGTGCCAGCAGTCGTACAGGGTACCAGCCCCAGCATTTT.

The CDR3 reads CASSQEVAVHQSPLHF. In nucleotides, the CDR3 is TGCGCCAGCAGCCAAGAAGTCGCGGTACACCAATCACCCCTCCACTTT. The J gene is TRBJ1-6, the V gene TRBV4-1, with D hard to call. The CDR3 is 16 residues long. Germline V gene data show CDR1 as MGHRA and CDR2 as YSYEKL. Trimming shortened V by 0 bases and J by 10 bases, and 16 bases separated the two germline ends.

This clone was seen only once. The rearrangement joins TRBV10-1 to TRBJ2-7; 10 bases are shared with TRBD1. The CDR3 covers 18 residues. Looked up from germline, CDR1 is WNHNN and CDR2 is SYGVQD (reference sequence). V trimming: 3 bases; J trimming: 4 bases; junction bases outside the gene matches: 15. CDR3 nucleotide sequence: TGCGCCAGCAGTGACGACAGGGGGCCGGCGGGGAGAGAATACGAGCAGTACTTC. It codes for CASSDDRGPAGREYEQYF.

The chain uses TRBV5-1 and TRBJ2-2, with 8 positions matching TRBD2. The V gene's germline CDR1 is SGHRS and CDR2 YFSETQ. Unmatched junction bases numbered 11, after V lost 3 bases and J lost 7 bases. The CDR3 is 16 residues long. The CDR3 reads CASSWNQRERGGELFF. The CDR3 DNA reads as TGCGCCAGCAGCTGGAACCAGCGGGAGAGAGGCGGGGAGCTGTTTTTT.